This TCR beta chain was recorded in a study of T cell responses to AZD1222 COVID-19 vaccine. The table came from immunoSEQ multiplex PCR; TCRdb's copy has only in-frame clones and leaves some out. The sample yields about 100,000 clones, around 87% seen once. In this sample, this clone turned up once. What it recognizes is unknown. Study-level findings and limits: Possibly, clonal diversity was underestimated; donors were largely white British and included more females.

Trimming took 3 bases from V and 10 from J, leaving 7 bases between them. The CDR3 is 12 amino acids. Germline CDR1 reads SGHVS; CDR2 reads FQNEAQ. Sequenced here: peripheral blood, sampled on day 0 of MenACWY control vaccination. The gene calls are TRBV7-8 and TRBJ1-6; TRBD1 is a possible D gene (5 bases). The receptor's source is an adult in good health. DNA for the CDR3: TGTGCCAGCAGCTTCAGGGACTCACCCCTCCACTTT. As protein: CASSFRDSPLHF.